This paragraph reports one T cell receptor beta chain. This clone was detected only a few times. It lacks a known antigen. No much larger clone exists at a distance of one base, and base qualities are not known. This record belongs to a study of radiation and T cells in renal cell carcinoma (dated by TCRdb to 2018 to 2021). About the study as a whole: Samples came from a clinical trial, in which primary renal cell carcinomas received 15 Gy stereotactic body radiation therapy followed by nephrectomy 4 weeks later. TCR beta sequencing covered 50 to 55 samples in total, comprising approximately 25 tumors and approximately 27 peripheral blood samples. Across all 50 or so samples, approximately 4,000,000 unique CDR3 nucleotide sequences, encoding 2,658,974 unique CDR3 amino acid sequences, were identified. The paper's findings and limits, for the study overall: Top tumor clonotypes rose in blood from baseline to 2 weeks post-radiation, then contracted by 4 weeks, suggesting transient expansion of tumor-resident clones. Because the trial had a single-armed design, the trial could not examine how radiation dose or scheduling affected the TCR repertoire. Tracking of blood repertoire dynamics stopped at about 27 days after treatment, with no follow-up past that point. Because pretreatment tumor biopsies were not available, the study could not determine whether clonotypes were already present within the tumor at baseline.

There are 13 amino acids in the CDR3, from cysteine to phenylalanine inclusive. Just the 39-base CDR3 DNA is kept, in frame starting at base 1. CDR1 and CDR2 are read off the germline V gene as SQVTM and ANQGSEA. Trimming takes 5 bases off V and 4 bases off J; junction bases not matched to a gene: 7. TCR beta libraries were generated from genomic DNA with the immunoSEQ kit, following the manufacturer's recommendations. To prepare libraries, a first multiplex PCR with proprietary primers was run, followed by a second PCR that added unique barcodes, and a bead cleanup was done after each round. A positive control reaction and a negative control reaction, both provided in the kit, were run with every batch of samples. The final libraries underwent checking on an Agilent 4200 TapeStation D1000 ScreenTape, volumetric pooling, and quantification by qPCR. Sequencing was performed on an Illumina NextSeq500 using a MidOutput 150-cycle cartridge, with 156 Read1 cycles, 15 Index1 cycles, and the kit custom primers. The pooled library was loaded at about 0.96 pM, and 20% PhiX control was spiked in. In the original analysis: The vendor-processed data were analyzed in R, and a clonotype was defined as all T cells that share the same CDR3 nucleotide sequence. For clone abundance analyses, frequencies were normalized to the 10,000 most abundant clones in each sample. Public T cell clones, which averaged fewer than five per sample, were excluded before analysis. An abundance difference of at least 32-fold between compartments was the criterion for calling clonotypes tumor-enriched or baseline blood-enriched. A beta-binomial differential abundance model was applied to find clonotypes that expanded or contracted between blood time points. The Baroni-Urbani and Buser coefficient was used to measure tumor-blood repertoire similarity, and groups were compared with two-tailed Wilcoxon tests in R. The table comes from immuneACCESS by way of TCRdb, which keeps in-frame sequences with V and J called. Part of the clones is missing from these tables; in studies checked, under half for an unresolved V gene and the rest for unknown reasons. The V and J calls and clone size are taken from that table; D and trimming were inferred from the DNA. The sample table records 90,000 to 95,000 clones; 82% of these occur just once. More than 5.5% of the sample is taken by the ten largest.

This sample's time point label indicates: baseline pretreatment blood. Reading the label with the study, this specimen's treatment or condition is: 15 Gy SBRT to primary tumor, nephrectomy 4 weeks later. To track tumor-enriched clonotypes, serial peripheral blood was sampled from radiation-treated patients at baseline and at 2 weeks and 4 weeks after SBRT. Every patient had renal cell carcinoma of clear cell pathology. The QIAamp DNA Blood Mini Kit (Qiagen) was used to prepare genomic DNA for TCR sequencing. Samples were included in the analyses only if all quality control checks were passed. The sample in question was blood, obtained from a patient whose treatment included radiotherapy and nephrectomy. The TCR comes from a man in his sixties with renal cell carcinoma. The rearrangement joined TRBV29-1 to TRBJ2-5; TRBD1 lines up with 7 middle nucleotides. The CDR3 sequence is CSVRDRVTETQYF. The DNA sequence follows: TGCAGCGTTCGAGACAGGGTAACAGAGACCCAGTACTTC. Outside the CDR3, residues come from the reference TRBV29-1 and TRBJ2-5 proteins, so the full variable domain is: SAVISQKPSRDICQRGTSLTIQCQVDSQVTMMFWYRQQPGQSLTLIATANQGSEATYESGFVIDKFPISRPNLTFSTLTVSNMSPEDSSIYLCSVRDRVTETQYFGPGTRLLVL.